These T cell receptor beta chains were read from a single sample in a study of control samples from healthy donors and cancer patients. Here immunoSEQ multiplex PCR was the method, and the copy in TCRdb shows in-frame clones only, minus some. This table has approximately 210,000 clones, around 90% appearing once. Sequenced sample: blood. The receptors come from a man aged 25-45 years in good health. CDR3s include the opening cysteine and the closing phenylalanine or tryptophan. Fields, in order: D gene, clone size, V gene, J gene, CDR3 DNA, CDR3 protein. The D gene is left open where the match is weak. Size values are once, few and many counts, or a class for expanded clones, and some rows have none.

d_call: -; clone_size: -; v_call: TRBV5-1; j_call: TRBJ2-3; cdr3_nt: TGCGCCAGCAGCTTGGTAGTCTCCCGCGACGCCACAGATACGCAGTATTTT; cdr3_aa: CASSLVVSRDATDTQYF
d_call: TRBD1; clone_size: -; v_call: TRBV9; j_call: TRBJ1-5; cdr3_nt: TGTGCCAGCAGCAAGGAGACAGGGGGTCAGCCCCAGCATTTT; cdr3_aa: CASSKETGGQPQHF
d_call: -; clone_size: once; v_call: TRBV6-5; j_call: TRBJ1-1; cdr3_nt: TGTGCCAGCAAAGTTATGAGAACCCTCGAAGCTTTCTTT; cdr3_aa: CASKVMRTLEAFF
d_call: -; clone_size: -; v_call: TRBV5-1; j_call: TRBJ2-2; cdr3_nt: TGCGCCAGCAGCACCCAGGGACAAGCCGGGGAGCTGTTTTTT; cdr3_aa: CASSTQGQAGELFF
d_call: TRBD1; clone_size: -; v_call: TRBV28; j_call: TRBJ1-2; cdr3_nt: TGTGCCAGCAGCCTACAGGGGGCGCGACATGGCTACACCTTC; cdr3_aa: CASSLQGARHGYTF
d_call: -; clone_size: -; v_call: TRBV27; j_call: TRBJ1-5; cdr3_nt: TGTGCCAGCAGTTCCCTTTGGGTAATAGGGGGGGTCAATCAGCCCCAGCATTTT; cdr3_aa: CASSSLWVIGGVNQPQHF
d_call: TRBD2; clone_size: -; v_call: TRBV11-3; j_call: TRBJ2-4; cdr3_nt: TGTGCCAGCAGCTTAGGACTAGCGGGGAAAAACATTCAGTACTTC; cdr3_aa: CASSLGLAGKNIQYF
d_call: TRBD2; clone_size: -; v_call: TRBV3-1/TRBV3-2; j_call: TRBJ2-2; cdr3_nt: TGTGCCAGCAGAGGGACTAAAACCGGGGAGCTGTTTTTT; cdr3_aa: CASRGTKTGELFF
d_call: -; clone_size: -; v_call: TRBV9; j_call: TRBJ2-3; cdr3_nt: TGTGCCAGCAGCGTCTCCCTGGGGGTTAGGGTTGCAGATACGCAGTATTTT; cdr3_aa: CASSVSLGVRVADTQYF
d_call: -; clone_size: once; v_call: TRBV14; j_call: TRBJ2-1; cdr3_nt: TGTGCCAGCAGCGGGGGGATGGACAGCGGCTACAATGAGCAGTTCTTC; cdr3_aa: CASSGGMDSGYNEQFF
d_call: -; clone_size: -; v_call: TRBV5-5; j_call: TRBJ1-6; cdr3_nt: TGTGCCAGCAGCTTGGTTGTGGGGAGTCCCGATTCACCCCTCCACTTT; cdr3_aa: CASSLVVGSPDSPLHF
d_call: -; clone_size: once; v_call: TRBV5-1; j_call: TRBJ1-2; cdr3_nt: TGCGCCAGCAGCTTGGAAGGTCAGTCAGCTAACTATGGCTACACCTTC; cdr3_aa: CASSLEGQSANYGYTF
d_call: -; clone_size: few; v_call: TRBV19; j_call: TRBJ2-4; cdr3_nt: TGTGCCAGTAGACCTGACCCGGGGAACATTCAGTACTTC; cdr3_aa: CASRPDPGNIQYF
d_call: -; clone_size: -; v_call: TRBV2; j_call: TRBJ1-1; cdr3_nt: TGTGCCAGCAGTCGGGCCCCGAATACTGAAGCTTTCTTT; cdr3_aa: CASSRAPNTEAFF
d_call: TRBD1; clone_size: -; v_call: TRBV10-3; j_call: TRBJ1-2; cdr3_nt: TGTGCCATCAGTGAGTCGACAGGGAGCTATGGCTACACCTTC; cdr3_aa: CAISESTGSYGYTF
d_call: -; clone_size: -; v_call: TRBV7-9; j_call: TRBJ1-5; cdr3_nt: TGTGCCAGCAGCTTAGGCCGACGGACAGATAGCAATCAGCCCCAGCATTTT; cdr3_aa: CASSLGRRTDSNQPQHF
d_call: -; clone_size: -; v_call: TRBV30; j_call: TRBJ1-6; cdr3_nt: TGTGCCTGGAGCGTAGGAACCGTCGGGGCCGTTAATTCACCCCTCCACTTT; cdr3_aa: CAWSVGTVGAVNSPLHF
d_call: -; clone_size: -; v_call: TRBV18; j_call: TRBJ2-6; cdr3_nt: TGTGCCAGCTCACAGGCCAGGGGGGCTGGGGCCAACGTCCTGACTTTC; cdr3_aa: CASSQARGAGANVLTF
d_call: -; clone_size: once; v_call: TRBV14; j_call: TRBJ1-6; cdr3_nt: TGTGCCAGCAGCCAACTGGGAATATATAATTCACCCCTCCACTTT; cdr3_aa: CASSQLGIYNSPLHF
d_call: -; clone_size: once; v_call: TRBV30; j_call: TRBJ1-4; cdr3_nt: TGTGCGCCCTATGAGGAAAAACTGTTTTTT; cdr3_aa: CAPYEEKLFF
d_call: -; clone_size: -; v_call: TRBV18; j_call: TRBJ1-4; cdr3_nt: TGTGCCAGCGGACAGTTTAATGAAAAACTGTTTTTT; cdr3_aa: CASGQFNEKLFF
d_call: TRBD2; clone_size: -; v_call: TRBV6-5; j_call: TRBJ2-3; cdr3_nt: TGTGCCAGCAGGGTCCAAACGGGGGGGTTGGATACGCAGTATTTT; cdr3_aa: CASRVQTGGLDTQYF
d_call: -; clone_size: -; v_call: TRBV18; j_call: TRBJ1-6; cdr3_nt: TGTGCCAGCTCACCGCTTAGCAGGGTGGACTCACCCCTCCACTTT; cdr3_aa: CASSPLSRVDSPLHF
d_call: TRBD1; clone_size: -; v_call: TRBV6-1; j_call: TRBJ1-5; cdr3_nt: TGTGCCAGCAGTGAAGGGGGACAGGGCTTGCCCCAGCATTTT; cdr3_aa: CASSEGGQGLPQHF
d_call: -; clone_size: -; v_call: TRBV27; j_call: TRBJ1-1; cdr3_nt: TGTGCCAGCAGGAACAGACCCGGACTCCTTCGATACACTGAAGCTTTCTTT; cdr3_aa: CASRNRPGLLRYTEAFF
d_call: -; clone_size: -; v_call: TRBV3-1/TRBV3-2; j_call: TRBJ1-5; cdr3_nt: TGTGCCAGCAGCCCCTGGAACAGCAATCAGCCCCAGCATTTT; cdr3_aa: CASSPWNSNQPQHF
d_call: TRBD2; clone_size: few; v_call: TRBV4-1; j_call: TRBJ2-2; cdr3_nt: TGCGCCAGCAGCCAGCCCATAGCCGGGGGGGATACCGGGGAGCTGTTTTTT; cdr3_aa: CASSQPIAGGDTGELFF
d_call: TRBD1; clone_size: -; v_call: TRBV3-1/TRBV3-2; j_call: TRBJ1-6; cdr3_nt: TGTGCCAGCAGCCAAGACGGGACAGTAAATTCACCCCTCCACTTT; cdr3_aa: CASSQDGTVNSPLHF
d_call: -; clone_size: -; v_call: TRBV7-9; j_call: TRBJ1-2; cdr3_nt: TGTGCCAGCAGCGACGGGACGGCCTATGGCTACACCTTC; cdr3_aa: CASSDGTAYGYTF
d_call: -; clone_size: -; v_call: TRBV20-1; j_call: TRBJ2-1; cdr3_nt: TGCAGTGCTAGTCGGGGTGGAGAGCAGTTCTTC; cdr3_aa: CSASRGGEQFF
d_call: -; clone_size: -; v_call: TRBV7-2; j_call: TRBJ1-2; cdr3_nt: TGTGCCAGCAGCTTCGGTACTTATCGCCCGCCTAACTATGGCTACACCTTC; cdr3_aa: CASSFGTYRPPNYGYTF
d_call: -; clone_size: -; v_call: TRBV4-1; j_call: TRBJ1-4; cdr3_nt: TGCGCCAGCAGCCAATTGGAGACAAGTAATGAAAAACTGTTTTTT; cdr3_aa: CASSQLETSNEKLFF
d_call: -; clone_size: -; v_call: TRBV7-2; j_call: TRBJ1-5; cdr3_nt: TGTGCCAGCAGCTTAACAGGGCTCGGCAATCAGCCCCAGCATTTT; cdr3_aa: CASSLTGLGNQPQHF
d_call: -; clone_size: -; v_call: TRBV29-1; j_call: TRBJ2-3; cdr3_nt: TGCAGCGCCTCATTGGGGATCGCAGATACGCAGTATTTT; cdr3_aa: CSASLGIADTQYF
d_call: -; clone_size: -; v_call: TRBV7-9; j_call: TRBJ1-5; cdr3_nt: TGTGCCAGCAGCTTAACTGGGGTGGGTCACCAGCCCCAGCATTTT; cdr3_aa: CASSLTGVGHQPQHF
d_call: -; clone_size: -; v_call: TRBV7-3; j_call: TRBJ2-3; cdr3_nt: TGTGCCAGCAGCCGAGAAGTGGGAGATACGCAGTATTTT; cdr3_aa: CASSREVGDTQYF
d_call: TRBD1; clone_size: -; v_call: TRBV6-4; j_call: TRBJ1-1; cdr3_nt: TGTGCCAGCAGTGACGGGACAGGGGCGAAGCCAACTCCCAACACTGAAGCTTTCTTT; cdr3_aa: CASSDGTGAKPTPNTEAFF
d_call: -; clone_size: -; v_call: TRBV30; j_call: TRBJ1-2; cdr3_nt: TGTGCCTGTGACAAGCCTGCTAACTATGGCTACACCTTC; cdr3_aa: CACDKPANYGYTF
d_call: TRBD1; clone_size: -; v_call: TRBV11-3; j_call: TRBJ2-1; cdr3_nt: TGTGCCAGCAGCTTAAGCAGGGGGCCCTACAATGAGCAGTTCTTC; cdr3_aa: CASSLSRGPYNEQFF
d_call: TRBD1; clone_size: -; v_call: TRBV6-5; j_call: TRBJ1-5; cdr3_nt: TGTGCCAGCAGGGGGACAGGGGGAAACAATCAGCCCCAGCATTTT; cdr3_aa: CASRGTGGNNQPQHF
d_call: -; clone_size: -; v_call: TRBV9; j_call: TRBJ2-7; cdr3_nt: TGTGCCAGCAGCCCTAGACTAGATGCCTACGAGCAGTACTTC; cdr3_aa: CASSPRLDAYEQYF
d_call: TRBD1; clone_size: -; v_call: TRBV10-3; j_call: TRBJ1-2; cdr3_nt: TGTGCCATCAGTCCGGGGACAGGGGATGGCTACACCTTC; cdr3_aa: CAISPGTGDGYTF
d_call: -; clone_size: -; v_call: TRBV6-5; j_call: TRBJ1-1; cdr3_nt: TGTGCCAGCAGTCCCGGGACGGGTACTGAAGCTTTCTTT; cdr3_aa: CASSPGTGTEAFF
d_call: TRBD2; clone_size: -; v_call: TRBV7-2; j_call: TRBJ2-1; cdr3_nt: TGTGCCAGCAGCATAGCGGGGGGAGGTAATGAGCAGTTCTTC; cdr3_aa: CASSIAGGGNEQFF
d_call: TRBD2; clone_size: -; v_call: TRBV3-1/TRBV3-2; j_call: TRBJ2-1; cdr3_nt: TGTGCCAGCAGCCTAATAGCGGGGCGGGGCAGCTCCTACAATGAGCAGTTCTTC; cdr3_aa: CASSLIAGRGSSYNEQFF
d_call: -; clone_size: -; v_call: TRBV5-4; j_call: TRBJ2-3; cdr3_nt: TGTGCCAGCAGCCTAACTCGTTTAGGTAGCACAGATACGCAGTATTTT; cdr3_aa: CASSLTRLGSTDTQYF
d_call: -; clone_size: -; v_call: TRBV11-1; j_call: TRBJ2-3; cdr3_nt: TGTGCCAGCAGCTTAGGAACAGTTAGCACAGATACGCAGTATTTT; cdr3_aa: CASSLGTVSTDTQYF
d_call: -; clone_size: -; v_call: TRBV5-1; j_call: TRBJ1-1; cdr3_nt: TGCGCCAGCAGCTCCTCGGCGATGAACACTGAAGCTTTCTTT; cdr3_aa: CASSSSAMNTEAFF
d_call: -; clone_size: -; v_call: TRBV4-1; j_call: TRBJ1-5; cdr3_nt: TGCGCCAGCAGCCAAGGGCAGGGCGCTCAGCCCCAGCATTTT; cdr3_aa: CASSQGQGAQPQHF
d_call: -; clone_size: -; v_call: TRBV4-1; j_call: TRBJ2-2; cdr3_nt: TGCGCCAGCAGCCAAGATCAGGGAGCTGGCGCCGGGGAGCTGTTTTTT; cdr3_aa: CASSQDQGAGAGELFF
d_call: TRBD1; clone_size: once; v_call: TRBV27; j_call: TRBJ1-1; cdr3_nt: TGTGCCAGCAGCGTCGGACAGGCATTGGGGGAAGCTTTCTTT; cdr3_aa: CASSVGQALGEAFF
d_call: TRBD2; clone_size: -; v_call: TRBV24-1; j_call: TRBJ2-1; cdr3_nt: TGTGCCACCAGTGAGGGTAGCGGGGGGGCGGTTGTCAATGAGCAGTTCTTC; cdr3_aa: CATSEGSGGAVVNEQFF
d_call: -; clone_size: once; v_call: TRBV10-1; j_call: TRBJ1-5; cdr3_nt: TGCGCCATTGGTGGGAGTCAGCCCCAGCATTTT; cdr3_aa: CAIGGSQPQHF
d_call: -; clone_size: -; v_call: TRBV7-9; j_call: TRBJ1-5; cdr3_nt: TGTGCCAGCAGCCCAATAGACCCCGATAATCAGCCCCAGCATTTT; cdr3_aa: CASSPIDPDNQPQHF
d_call: -; clone_size: few; v_call: TRBV5-8; j_call: TRBJ1-5; cdr3_nt: TGTGCCAGCAGCTCGTGGAGTGACAATCAGCCCCAGCATTTT; cdr3_aa: CASSSWSDNQPQHF
d_call: TRBD2; clone_size: -; v_call: TRBV4-1; j_call: TRBJ2-3; cdr3_nt: TGCGCCAGCAGCCAAGAAATTGGGGCTAGCGGGGGGGGCACAGATACGCAGTATTTT; cdr3_aa: CASSQEIGASGGGTDTQYF
d_call: TRBD2; clone_size: once; v_call: TRBV7-6; j_call: TRBJ2-1; cdr3_nt: TGTGCCAGCAGCTTACCCCCCGGGACTAGCGGGACGAGCTCCTACAATGAGCAGTTCTTC; cdr3_aa: CASSLPPGTSGTSSYNEQFF
d_call: -; clone_size: -; v_call: TRBV18; j_call: TRBJ1-2; cdr3_nt: TGTGCCAGCTCGCCCAGGGATGACTATGGCTACACCTTC; cdr3_aa: CASSPRDDYGYTF
d_call: TRBD2; clone_size: once; v_call: TRBV11-3; j_call: TRBJ2-1; cdr3_nt: TGTGCCAGCTCTGTCCTAGCGGGTTACAATGAGCAGTTCTTC; cdr3_aa: CASSVLAGYNEQFF
d_call: TRBD1; clone_size: -; v_call: TRBV7-9; j_call: TRBJ2-1; cdr3_nt: TGTGCCAGCAGCTTAGTAACCTCGCGGGACAGGGGGCCCAATGAGCAGTTCTTC; cdr3_aa: CASSLVTSRDRGPNEQFF